The 5 T cell receptor beta chains below come from one sample, sequenced in a study of cytomegalovirus exposure and HLA in healthy donors (dated 2017 in TCRdb). The library was produced with the immunoSEQ multiplex PCR assay. TCRdb stores this immuneACCESS table with in-frame sequences only. Part of the clones is absent; in the studies checked, under half of the shortfall reflects unresolved V genes, and no reason is known for the rest. A total of some 240,000 clones appear in this sample, around 88% of them only once. The top ten hold roughly 1.2% of the sample. Material: PBMCs. These receptors were taken from a woman in her twenties or thirties in good health and CMV-seropositive.

V gene TRBV19 combines with J gene TRBJ2-3, with 9 bases lining up with TRBD2. The V segment lost 4 bases and the J segment 7 bases; nucleotides outside the gene matches: 3. The CDR3 sequence is 13 residues long. Germline CDR1 LNHDA, CDR2 SQIVND (reference sequence). CDR3 bases: TGTGCCAGTAGTAGCGGGAGGGTGAATACGCAGTATTTT. Translating it yields CASSSGRVNTQYF.

CDR3 sequence (DNA): TGCGCCAGCAGCGACTCCGCCAGCGTTGAGCAGTTCTTC. Its protein product is CASSDSASVEQFF. The chain is built from TRBV5-1 and TRBJ2-1, with D hard to call. The CDR3 length is 13 residues. Germline assignment: CDR1 SGHRS and CDR2 YFSETQ. V dropped 4 bases and J dropped 9 bases, with 14 bases sitting between them.

The table lists this clone with a few counts. This chain uses TRBV2 with TRBJ2-7; the D is unclear. This CDR3 spans 12 amino acids. The V gene lost 4 bases and the J gene lost 0 bases, with 4 bases spanning the gap. Germline V gene sequence: CDR1 SNHLY, CDR2 FYNNEI. This chain's CDR3 is CASSGDSYEQYF. The CDR3 DNA reads TGTGCCAGCAGTGGCGACTCCTACGAGCAGTACTTC.

The rearrangement links TRBV15 to TRBJ2-1, with TRBD1 matching over 9 bases. Trimming removed 5 bases from V and 8 bases from J; junction bases left unmatched: 10. Germline V gene lookup returns CDR1 LNHNV and CDR2 YYDKDF (reference sequence). The CDR3 consists of 15 residues. The CDR3: CATSGKQGASDEQFF. The DNA of the CDR3 is TGTGCCACCAGCGGCAAACAGGGGGCGTCGGATGAGCAGTTCTTC.

The rearrangement joins TRBV4-2 to TRBJ2-2; 10 bases match TRBD2. Germline V gene data show CDR1 as LGHNA and CDR2 as YNFKEQ. V was pared by 4 bases and J by 4 bases, with 6 bases of the junction left unmatched. The CDR3 contains 16 residues. The DNA of the CDR3 is TGTGCCAGCAGCCGCGCTAGCGGGAGAAGCACCGGGGAGCTGTTTTTT. Its translation is CASSRASGRSTGELFF.